The source of this T cell receptor beta chain is a study of shared clonotypes between healthy human individuals. Profiling relied on immunoSEQ multiplex PCR, and the TCRdb table lists in-frame clones only, not all of them. Seen here are approximately 940,000 clones, 76% observed once, and the top ten hold 1.5%. Germline assignment: CDR1 SQVTM and CDR2 ANQGSEA. The CDR3 has 14 amino acids. V lost 5 bases and J 5 bases, leaving 16 bases between the germline ends. About this clone: Antigen specificity is unknown.

Study outcomes and limitations: Expectations were that clonotype sharing among donors would be affected by sequencing depth.

Sequences were obtained from memory CD4+ T cells sorted from blood. Subset denoted: CD45RA-negative fraction. The gene calls are TRBV29-1 and TRBJ2-4; a possible D gene is TRBD1 (5 bases). The clonotype originates from a man aged 18 to 29 in good health. The CDR3 nucleotides read TGCAGCGTTCGGGCAGGGTCTGGCCAAAACATTCAGTACTTC. It encodes CSVRAGSGQNIQYF. Using reference TRBV29-1 and TRBJ2-4 for the parts outside the CDR3, the full variable domain is SAVISQKPSRDICQRGTSLTIQCQVDSQVTMMFWYRQQPGQSLTLIATANQGSEATYESGFVIDKFPISRPNLTFSTLTVSNMSPEDSSIYLCSVRAGSGQNIQYFGAGTRLSVL.